This T cell receptor beta chain emerged from a study of cytomegalovirus exposure and HLA in healthy donors. Notes on the study in general: Among immune exposure information, only CMV serostatus was available.

The CDR3 spans 12 residues. Germline V gives CDR1 MDHEN, CDR2 SYDVKM. The V gene lost 4 bases and the J gene lost 2 bases, with 6 bases spanning the gap. With regard to this clone: Antigen: not known.

The PCR employed 60 Vbeta primers together with 13 Jbeta primers. Repertoires were generated with immunoSEQ multiplex PCR, while TCRdb's copy carries only in-frame clones and drops some. The sample lists about 140,000 clones, approximately 79% occurring once. The V and J genes are TRBV28 and TRBJ2-7; D not resolved. This clonotype originated in a female donor in good health and CMV-seronegative. Source material: PBMCs. The CDR3 is CASSSETYEQYF. In nucleotides, the CDR3 is TGTGCCAGCAGTTCCGAGACCTACGAGCAGTACTTC.